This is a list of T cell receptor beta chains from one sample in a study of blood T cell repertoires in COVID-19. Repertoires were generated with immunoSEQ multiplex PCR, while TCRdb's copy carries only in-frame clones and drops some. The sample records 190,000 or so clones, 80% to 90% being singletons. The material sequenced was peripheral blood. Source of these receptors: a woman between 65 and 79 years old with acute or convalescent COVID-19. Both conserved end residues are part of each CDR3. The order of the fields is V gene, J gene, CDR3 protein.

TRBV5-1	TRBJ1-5	CASSLETGRQPQHF
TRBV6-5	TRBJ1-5	CASSGTGEGPQHF
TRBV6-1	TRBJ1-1	CASSDGTANTEAFF
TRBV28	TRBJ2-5	CASSLWGGVETQYF
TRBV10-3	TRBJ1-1	CAATQGADTEAFF
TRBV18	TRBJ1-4	CASSPMRATGIREKLFF
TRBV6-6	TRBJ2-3	CASSWGGPSTDTQYF
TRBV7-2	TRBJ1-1	CATRQGLNTEAFF
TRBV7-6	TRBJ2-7	CASSLLVSYEQYF
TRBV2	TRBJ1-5	CASSEAGTGPQHF
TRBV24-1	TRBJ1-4	CATSDSPLKRENEKLFF
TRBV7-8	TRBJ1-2	CASSLGPLRGRDTF
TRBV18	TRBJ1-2	CASSPIRGLNYGYTF
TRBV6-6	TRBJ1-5	CASSLLGQEIYSNQPQHF
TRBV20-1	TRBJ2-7	CSASQHSGSYEQYF
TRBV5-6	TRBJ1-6	CASSLHSEGSPLHF
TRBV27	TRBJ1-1	CASRWAGRGNTEAFF
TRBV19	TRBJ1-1	CASSMQGDTEAFF